This T cell receptor (beta chain) stems from a study of T cell responses to AZD1222 COVID-19 vaccine. Looking at the study overall: Some second doses came at about 4 weeks and others at about 12 weeks; these were pooled. General study findings and limits: Baseline seropositivity occurred in only six or seven AZD1222 recipients. Vaccine-related CD4 TCRs covered spike, predominating at 160-218 and 743-854. Repertoires in all cases were sampled only once the peak T cell response had passed.

About this clone itself: No antigen is known for it.

Germline assignment: CDR1 SGHDN and CDR2 FVKESK. V lost 1 base, J lost 8 bases, and 7 bases stayed unmatched. There are 14 residues in the CDR3. Sequencing was performed with immunoSEQ multiplex PCR; in TCRdb, only in-frame clones are kept and a portion is missing. Here the sample spans tens of thousands of clones, 80% to 90% being singletons. V usage is TRBV14 and J usage is TRBJ1-2; 7 bases agree with TRBD1. This clonotype originated in an adult in good health. The sequencing here drew on peripheral blood, taken on day 0 of AZD1222 vaccination. CDR3 residues: CASSQARQGGGYTF. CDR3 coding DNA: TGTGCCAGCAGCCAAGCCCGACAGGGTGGAGGCTACACCTTC.